Presented here are 5 T cell receptor beta chains from one specimen sequenced in a study of CD8 T cells in ankylosing spondylitis (dated by TCRdb to between 2016 and 2019). The method was 5' RACE. Sequencing was performed on an Illumina HiSeq 2500. TCRdb passed the public sequencing reads through fastp at Q25 and MiXCR, retaining productive beta sequences. For every CDR3 protein sequence, its rows merge into one entry that carries the most common genes and DNA. The sample yields tens of thousands of distinct CDR3 sequences; 25% to 35% were counted once. Clones ranked in the top ten supply 50% to 60% of the sample. Sequenced sample: blood, either unsorted or a sorted T cell fraction (not recorded which). These receptor sequences come from a male donor with ankylosing spondylitis or in good health (not recorded which).

This clonotype has just a few counts. The CDR3 protein is CAISEAYEQYF. The DNA of the CDR3 is TGTGCCATCAGTGAGGCCTACGAGCAGTACTTC. The genes are TRBV10-3 and TRBJ2-7; no definite D call. CDR1 and CDR2 (germline): ENHRY, SYGVKD. V lost 2 bases to trimming and J lost 2 bases, with 1 base between them. This CDR3 comprises 11 residues.

This clonotype came up a few times. V is TRBV20-1 and J is TRBJ1-3; D not certain. CDR1 DFQATT and CDR2 SNEGSKA come from the germline V gene (reference sequence). Between the trimmed V and J ends, which lost 5 bases and 0 bases, there was a span of 5 bases. CDR3 length: 12 residues. The CDR3 nucleotides are TGCAGTGCTCCCGACTCTGGAAACACCATATATTTT. Protein: CSAPDSGNTIYF.

This clonotype has more than one count but fewer than ten. CDR3 amino acids: CASSLGAANTEAFF. The CDR3 DNA sequence: TGCGCCAGCAGCTTGGGGGCGGCGAACACTGAAGCTTTCTTT. The chain links TRBV5-1 to TRBJ1-1; no firm D call. The CDR3 is 14 amino acids. V shed 0 bases and J shed 1 base, with 7 bases lying between them. The germline gives CDR1 SGHRS, CDR2 YFSETQ.

The rearrangement links TRBV5-1 to TRBJ2-3, with D tentatively TRBD1 (6 bases). This CDR3 spans 17 amino acids. From germline, CDR1 is SGHRS and CDR2 YFSETQ. V was pared by 0 bases and J by 0 bases, with 14 bases between. The CDR3 region has the DNA TGCGCCAGCAGCTTGGAAAGCCCGGACAGTAGCACAGATACGCAGTATTTT. This translates into CASSLESPDSSTDTQYF.

This chain links TRBV20-1 with TRBJ2-3; a possible D gene is TRBD2 (5 bases). Germline CDR1 reads DFQATT; CDR2 reads SNEGSKA (reference sequence). The CDR3 is made up of 13 amino acids. V lost 6 bases to trimming and J lost 6 bases, with 16 bases between them. CDR3 sequence reads: CSASGLAGDTQYF. CDR3 sequence (DNA): TGCAGTGCCTCCGGTCTAGCCGGGGATACGCAGTATTTT.